The table lists the clone carrying this T cell receptor beta chain with a few counts. Being one base from a much bigger clone, this may be a read error. The final CDR3 position lacks the conserved phenylalanine or tryptophan, pointing to a likely read error. These data belong to a study of CD8+CD57+ T cells in acquired aplastic anemia. V dropped 5 bases and J dropped 9; count of bases not matched to a gene: 16. The V gene's germline CDR1 is LNHDA and CDR2 SQIVND (reference sequence). The CDR3 is made up of 16 amino acids. The template used for profiling TCR beta VDJ and CDR3 was genomic DNA. TCRdb reprocessed the reads with MiXCR, giving one entry per CDR3 protein. This table has 100,000 to 150,000 distinct CDR3 sequences, around 48% appearing once.

The sequenced sample was sorted CD4+, CD8+, or CD8+CD57+ T cells (not recorded which) from PBMCs. This clonotype originated in a human donor in good health, serving as a control. This rearrangement joins TRBV19 to TRBJ2-1, with 7 bases matching TRBD2. CDR3 sequence reads: CASSPLQASGIGEQFL. In DNA form, the CDR3 reads TGTGCCAGTAGTCCGCTACAGGCCAGCGGGATTGGTGAGCAGTTCCTC.